These 6 T cell receptor beta chains originate from one sample sequenced in a study of identical twins. MiXCR, run by TCRdb on the 5' RACE reads, gives a single entry per CDR3 protein. The data contain under 250,000 distinct CDR3 sequences, approximately 7.3% of them singletons. These data were likewise used in another study, on yellow fever vaccine responses in identical twins.

The sequenced sample was CD8+ T cells sorted from blood. Receptors were obtained from a young woman in good health.

This clonotype was seen more than once but under ten times. The chain has TRBV19 and TRBJ2-7; 7 positions agree with TRBD1. Trimming cost V 3 bases and J 0 bases; bases outside gene matches: 5. The CDR3 runs 15 residues. The V gene's germline CDR1 is LNHDA and CDR2 SQIVND (reference sequence). The CDR3, as DNA: TGTGCCAGTAGTATTGTGGGACAGTCCTCCTACGAGCAGTACTTC. Amino acids: CASSIVGQSSYEQYF.

This clonotype was picked up a small number of times. This chain joins TRBV9 and TRBJ2-1; TRBD1 aligns across 11 bases. The CDR3 covers 16 residues. CDR1 is SGDLS and CDR2 is YYNGEE in the germline V gene. V gave up 3 bases and J gave up 7 bases; unmatched junction bases: 9. The CDR3 protein is CASSAPRDRGSNEQFF. Here the CDR3 DNA reads TGTGCCAGCAGCGCCCCTCGGGACAGGGGGTCAAATGAGCAGTTCTTC. The whole variable domain, remainder taken from reference TRBV9 and TRBJ2-1, is DSGVTQTPKHLITATGQRVTLRCSPRSGDLSVYWYQQSLDQGLQFLIQYYNGEERAKGNILERFSAQQFPDLHSELNLSSLELGDSALYFCASSAPRDRGSNEQFFGPGTRLTVL.

This clonotype has just a few counts. V gene TRBV18 combines with J gene TRBJ2-1, with TRBD1 matching 8 bases. Losses at the gene ends were 5 bases for V and 3 bases for J; bases not matched to a gene: 12. Germline V lookup: CDR1 KGHSH, CDR2 LQKENI. This CDR3 has 17 amino acids. The CDR3 nucleotides are TGTGCCAGCTCAGTAGAGGACAGGGAGGTATTCTACAATGAGCAGTTCTTC. Translated, it gives CASSVEDREVFYNEQFF. Full variable domain (remainder filled in from reference TRBV18 and TRBJ2-1): NAGVMQNPRHLVRRRGQEARLRCSPMKGHSHVYWYRQLPEEGLKFMVYLQKENIIDESGMPKERFSAEFPKEGPSILRIQQVVRGDSAAYFCASSVEDREVFYNEQFFGPGTRLTVL.

This clonotype is judged medium-sized. The V and J genes are TRBV29-1 and TRBJ1-2; the match to TRBD1 covers 7 bases. Per germline, CDR1 SQVTM and CDR2 ANQGSEA. The CDR3 length is 16 residues. V lost 7 bases and J lost 1; bases outside the gene matches: 15. CDR3 in amino acids: CSAYGTRDSHNYGYTF. In nucleotides, the CDR3 is TGCAGCGCCTACGGAACCCGGGACAGCCATAACTATGGCTACACCTTC. Looking up the rest from reference TRBV29-1 and TRBJ1-2 gives the full variable domain: SAVISQKPSRDICQRGTSLTIQCQVDSQVTMMFWYRQQPGQSLTLIATANQGSEATYESGFVIDKFPISRPNLTFSTLTVSNMSPEDSSIYLCSAYGTRDSHNYGYTFGSGTRLTVV.

The chain combines TRBV20-1 with TRBJ2-7; TRBD2 aligns across 10 bases. The CDR3 has 14 amino acids. Trimming took 0 bases from V and 3 from J; bases not matched to a gene: 2. The germline V gene has CDR1 DFQATT and CDR2 SNEGSKA (reference sequence). This CDR3 reads CSARDIAGGYEQYV. The CDR3 DNA is TGCAGTGCTAGAGATATAGCGGGGGGCTACGAGCAGTACGTC.

This chain uses TRBV4-1 with TRBJ2-6; TRBD1 matches 11 bases. The germline V gene encodes CDR1 MGHRA and CDR2 YSYEKL. The CDR3 consists of 18 residues. Trimming cost V 3 bases and J 0 bases; bases outside gene matches: 4. CDR3 protein: CASSHPGTGGSGANVLTF. CDR3 DNA: TGCGCCAGCAGCCATCCCGGGACAGGGGGCTCTGGGGCCAACGTCCTGACTTTC.